This note documents a single TCR beta chain sequence. The sample belongs to a study of blood T cell repertoires in COVID-19. Whole-study context: The samples span acute and convalescent COVID-19 from the United States, Italy and Spain. PBMCs, B-cell-depleted T cells, or T cells provided the cDNA or gDNA that made up the material.

In germline, CDR1 is SGHVS, CDR2 FQNEAQ. V trimming: 1 base; J trimming: 5 bases; junction bases outside the gene matches: 7. The CDR3 is 16 residues long. In the source study's methods: Using reference gene primer amplification, nucleated cell counts were estimated. Libraries were prepared by immunoSEQ multiplex PCR; TCRdb keeps only in-frame clonotypes and omits some of them. Clone size and the V and J calls come from that table; the DNA yielded D and trimming. The sample has approximately 89,000 clones; approximately 86% are singletons. The chain has TRBV7-8 and TRBJ2-5; 10 nucleotides align to TRBD2. Sequences were obtained from peripheral blood. The origin of this receptor is a woman in her sixties or seventies with active or convalescent COVID-19. The DNA of the CDR3 is TGTGCCAGCAGCTTAGACGGACTAGCGGAATACGAGACCCAGTACTTC. It encodes CASSLDGLAEYETQYF.